The 21 T cell receptor beta chains below all came from one sample that was sequenced in a study of CD8+ T cells in alopecia areata. Treatment denoted: oral pan-JAK inhibitor, 5-10 mg twice daily. RNA was isolated and reverse transcribed to cDNA, the sequencing template. Sequencing was performed with immunoSEQ multiplex PCR; in TCRdb, only in-frame clones are kept and a portion is missing. The data hold about 200,000 clones, with 50% to 60% observed a single time. The source was CD4+ T cells sorted from blood, collected at week 4, from a patient treated with tofacitinib. The receptor set was obtained from a human donor with alopecia areata.

CDR3 loop: CSVADRSYGYTF. The CDR3 region has the DNA TGCAGCGTCGCCGACAGATCCTATGGCTACACCTTC. The V gene is TRBV29-1, the J gene TRBJ1-2, with D possibly TRBD1 on 5 matching bases. Trimming took off 6 bases at V and 4 bases at J, with 12 bases between the two ends. CDR1 SQVTM and CDR2 ANQGSEA come from the germline V gene. The CDR3 has 12 residues.

V is TRBV6-5 and J is TRBJ1-2; possible D gene TRBD1, 6 bases. CDR3 size: 15 residues. V was shortened by 4 bases and J by 0 bases, with 12 bases between the two germline ends. The germline gives CDR1 MNHEY, CDR2 SVGAGI. The CDR3 DNA reads as TGTGCCAGCAGTTCAACAGGGTTAGCTAACTATGGCTACACCTTC. Protein: CASSSTGLANYGYTF.

The chain is built from TRBV5-6 and TRBJ2-7, with 12 bases lining up with TRBD2. The germline V gene has CDR1 SGHDT and CDR2 YYEEEE. V gave up 0 bases and J gave up 4 bases; unmatched junction bases: 2. CDR3 length equals 15 residues. The CDR3 coding sequence is TGTGCCAGCAGCTTGGGACTAGCGGGGGAATACGAGCAGTACTTC. As protein: CASSLGLAGEYEQYF.

The chain carries TRBV29-1 and TRBJ1-1; the match to TRBD1 covers 7 bases. The CDR3 is made up of 13 amino acids. Germline V lookup: CDR1 SQVTM, CDR2 ANQGSEA. The V gene end was trimmed by 6 bases and the J gene end by 6 bases; junction bases not matched to a gene: 10. CDR3: CSVSQGGASEAFF. As DNA, the CDR3 is TGCAGCGTCTCCCAGGGGGGGGCCTCTGAAGCTTTCTTT. Based on the CDR3 plus reference TRBV29-1 and TRBJ1-1, the full variable domain is SAVISQKPSRDICQRGTSLTIQCQVDSQVTMMFWYRQQPGQSLTLIATANQGSEATYESGFVIDKFPISRPNLTFSTLTVSNMSPEDSSIYLCSVSQGGASEAFFGQGTRLTVV.

This chain uses TRBV5-1 with TRBJ2-3; D may be TRBD1 (5 bases). Trimming took 0 bases from V and 5 from J, leaving 7 bases between them. The germline gives CDR1 SGHRS, CDR2 YFSETQ. The CDR3 consists of 13 residues. CDR3 nucleotides: TGCGCCAGCAGCTTGGAAGGGGTAGATACGCAGTATTTT. Its translation: CASSLEGVDTQYF.

The chain has TRBV7-2 and TRBJ2-3; 11 nucleotides align to TRBD2. Germline trimming cut 5 bases from V and 2 bases from J; bases unmatched to any gene: 6. Looked up from germline, CDR1 is SGHTA and CDR2 is FQGNSA. This CDR3 spans 16 amino acids. CDR3: CASSPGSGGVTDTQYF. The CDR3 DNA reads as TGTGCCAGCAGCCCCGGTAGCGGGGGGGTCACAGATACGCAGTATTTT.

The rearrangement uses TRBV9 and TRBJ2-1; 9 nucleotides line up with TRBD1. CDR1 is SGDLS, CDR2 YYNGEE, per germline. The ends lost 3 bases at V and 4 bases at J; junction bases unmatched: 5. CDR3 length: 15 residues. CDR3 in amino acids: CASSAGTGLYNEQFF. The CDR3 nucleotides read TGTGCCAGCAGCGCCGGGACAGGGCTATACAATGAGCAGTTCTTC.

This chain uses TRBV4-2 with TRBJ2-1; no clear D gene. This CDR3 contains 12 residues. CDR1 is LGHNA and CDR2 is YNFKEQ in the germline V gene. Trimming shortened V by 4 bases and J by 13 bases, and 14 bases separated the two germline ends. CDR3 coding DNA: TGTGCCAGCAGCCGACTGGCGGCACCTCAGTTCTTC. It is translated as CASSRLAAPQFF.

The chain recombines TRBV5-1 with TRBJ1-1; D is possibly TRBD1 (6 bases). The CDR3 is made up of 12 amino acids. Trimming took 7 bases from V and 2 from J, leaving 9 bases between them. In germline, CDR1 is SGHRS, CDR2 YFSETQ. The CDR3 DNA follows: TGCGCCAGCGGACAGCCTAACACTGAAGCTTTCTTT. Its protein is CASGQPNTEAFF.

This clone has just a few counts. V usage is TRBV13 and J usage is TRBJ1-3; D may be TRBD1 (6 bases). Trimming left V 4 bases short and J 2 bases short, with 12 bases between. The CDR3 contains 15 residues. In germline, CDR1 is PRHDT, CDR2 FYEKMQ (reference sequence). CDR3: CASSSDRYPGNTIYF. The CDR3 nucleotides read TGTGCCAGCAGCTCAGACAGGTACCCTGGAAACACCATATATTTT.

The J gene is TRBJ2-7, the V gene TRBV29-1; 9 positions match TRBD1. Germline V gene lookup returns CDR1 SQVTM and CDR2 ANQGSEA. The length of the CDR3 is 14 residues. J was trimmed by 6 bases and V by 2 bases; bases with no gene match: 8. The CDR3 nucleotides are TGCAGCGTTGAACGGGACAGGGTATCGATCGAGCAGTACTTC. Its translation is CSVERDRVSIEQYF.

The V gene is TRBV2, the J gene TRBJ2-5; 9 bases map to TRBD1. The CDR3 extends over 15 amino acids. The ends lost 4 bases at V and 5 bases at J; junction bases unmatched: 8. Germline CDR1 SNHLY, CDR2 FYNNEI. CDR3 nucleotides: TGTGCCAGCAGTGGAGGACAGGGGACCCGGGAGACCCAGTACTTC. Amino acids: CASSGGQGTRETQYF.

The chain has TRBV11-2 and TRBJ2-5, with TRBD2 identical over 8 bases. The CDR3 contains 15 residues. After removal of 5 bases from V and 4 bases from J, the junction contained 9 bases not matched to a gene. Germline loops: CDR1 SGHAT, CDR2 FQNNGV. The CDR3 loop reads CASSLRGGEVETQYF. DNA of the CDR3: TGTGCCAGCAGCCTCCGGGGGGGCGAGGTAGAGACCCAGTACTTC. The full variable domain, with the rest looked up from reference TRBV11-2 and TRBJ2-5, is EAGVAQSPRYKIIEKRQSVAFWCNPISGHATLYWYQQILGQGPKLLIQFQNNGVVDDSQLPKDRFSAERLKGVDSTLKIQPAKLEDSAVYLCASSLRGGEVETQYFGPGTRLLVL.

The rearrangement uses TRBV7-9 and TRBJ1-5; D possibly corresponds to TRBD1 (6 bases). V shed 5 bases and J shed 1 base, with 21 bases lying between them. The CDR3 has 18 amino acids. Germline CDR1 SEHNR, CDR2 FQNEAQ (reference sequence). CDR3 nucleotide sequence: TGTGCCAGCAGCGAGGGTATGGGGGCCCGGGAAAGCAATCAGCCCCAGCATTTT. Its translation: CASSEGMGARESNQPQHF.

V gene TRBV28 combines with J gene TRBJ1-2, with D uncertain. The CDR3 spans 11 residues. The germline CDR1 and CDR2 sequences are MDHEN and SYDVKM. V was pared by 6 bases and J by 1 base, with 3 bases between. The CDR3 region has the DNA TGTGCCAGCAGGGTTAACTATGGCTACACCTTC. It codes for CASRVNYGYTF.

This clone was counted once. The genes are TRBV9 and TRBJ1-1, with D unclear. CDR3 length: 18 amino acids. Germline V lookup: CDR1 SGDLS, CDR2 YYNGEE. The V and J ends lost 0 bases and 0 bases respectively, with 18 bases between them. CDR3 sequence: CASSVGTPGPIMNTEAFF. The CDR3 coding sequence is TGTGCCAGCAGCGTAGGGACCCCTGGGCCGATCATGAACACTGAAGCTTTCTTT.

The chain couples TRBV29-1 to TRBJ2-5; tentative D call: TRBD1 (6 bases). From germline, CDR1 is SQVTM and CDR2 ANQGSEA. Trimming left V 4 bases short and J 5 bases short, with 8 bases between. The CDR3 runs to 11 residues. CDR3 coding DNA: TGCAGCGTTGTTCAGGGGGAGACCCAGTACTTC. It translates to CSVVQGETQYF.

This chain uses TRBV6-5 with TRBJ1-5, with 10 bases that match TRBD1. The CDR3 extends over 13 amino acids. From germline, CDR1 is MNHEY and CDR2 SVGAGI. V gave up 8 bases and J gave up 5 bases; unmatched junction bases: 3. CDR3 residues: CASGDRGYQPQHF. The CDR3 nucleotides read TGTGCCAGCGGGGACAGGGGTTATCAGCCCCAGCATTTT.

The V gene is TRBV30, the J gene TRBJ1-3, with TRBD1 as a possible D gene (6 bases). The germline gives CDR1 GTSNPN, CDR2 SVGIG (reference sequence). V was cut by 2 bases and J by 5 bases, with 13 bases left in between. The CDR3 loop spans 14 amino acids. CDR3 protein: CAWSWNRDRNTIYF. The CDR3 nucleotides are TGTGCCTGGAGTTGGAACAGGGACAGAAACACCATATATTTT.

V and J are TRBV30 and TRBJ1-2, with D hard to call. Germline V gives CDR1 GTSNPN, CDR2 SVGIG (reference sequence). This CDR3 has 14 residues. DNA of the CDR3: TGTGCTTTCCTACCTAATGGACGGTACTATGGCTACACCTTC. This translates into CAFLPNGRYYGYTF.

The chain has TRBV7-2 and TRBJ1-1; TRBD1 agrees at 8 bases. V trimming: 8 bases; J trimming: 4 bases; junction bases outside the gene matches: 6. This CDR3 spans 13 amino acids. Germline V gene sequence: CDR1 SGHTA, CDR2 FQGNSA. The CDR3 loop reads CASRTGRLTEAFF. In DNA form, the CDR3 reads TGTGCCAGCCGGACAGGGAGGCTCACTGAAGCTTTCTTT.